The present entry profiles one TCR beta chain with its context. Its specificity is not known. CDR1 and CDR2 from the germline V gene are SGHRS and YFSETQ. The CDR3 runs 15 residues. V gave up 0 bases and J gave up 9 bases; unmatched junction bases: 10. The sample belongs to a study of beta chain features in type 1 diabetes. Study conclusions and caveats: Sequencing from cDNA could over-represent high-TCR-expressing cells. Shortening that was moderate but significant affected the TCRB CDR3s of Type 1 diabetes patients in all four CD4+ subsets. Reduced insertions and increased deletions marked VDJ junctions in type 1 diabetes patients.

Each of the CD4+ naive, central memory, regulatory and stem cell-like memory populations was sorted via CD45RO/CCR7/CD25/CD127/CD95/CD27. Of the isolated RNA, all was reverse transcribed, and so the sequenced material was expressed TCRB transcripts. This table comes from immunoSEQ multiplex PCR, and its TCRdb copy is limited to in-frame clones, with some not included. This table holds approximately 43,000 clones, 66% found once. This rearrangement joins TRBV5-1 to TRBJ2-5, with 8 nucleotides matching TRBD2. Sequenced material: Tregs from blood. The source is a man aged 25-45 years with type 1 diabetes. Some clones in this sample may be carry-over from other donors' samples. The CDR3 DNA sequence: TGCGCCAGCAGCTTGGGGACTAGCTTGGGAGGGGCCCAGTACTTC. Amino acid sequence: CASSLGTSLGGAQYF.